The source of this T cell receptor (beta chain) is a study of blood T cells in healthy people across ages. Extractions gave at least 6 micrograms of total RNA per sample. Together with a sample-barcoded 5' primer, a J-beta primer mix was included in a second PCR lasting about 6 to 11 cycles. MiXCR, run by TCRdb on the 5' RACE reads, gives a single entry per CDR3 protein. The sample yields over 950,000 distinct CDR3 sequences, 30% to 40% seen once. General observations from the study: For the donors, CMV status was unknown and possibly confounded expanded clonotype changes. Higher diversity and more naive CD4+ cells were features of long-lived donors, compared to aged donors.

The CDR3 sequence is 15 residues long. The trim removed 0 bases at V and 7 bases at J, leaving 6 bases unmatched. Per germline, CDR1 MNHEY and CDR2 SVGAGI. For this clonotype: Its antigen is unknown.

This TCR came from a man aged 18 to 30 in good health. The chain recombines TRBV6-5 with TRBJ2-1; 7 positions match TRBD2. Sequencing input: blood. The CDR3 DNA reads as TGTGCCAGCAGTTACTCGGCCAGCGGGGTAAATGAGCAGTTCTTC. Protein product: CASSYSASGVNEQFF.